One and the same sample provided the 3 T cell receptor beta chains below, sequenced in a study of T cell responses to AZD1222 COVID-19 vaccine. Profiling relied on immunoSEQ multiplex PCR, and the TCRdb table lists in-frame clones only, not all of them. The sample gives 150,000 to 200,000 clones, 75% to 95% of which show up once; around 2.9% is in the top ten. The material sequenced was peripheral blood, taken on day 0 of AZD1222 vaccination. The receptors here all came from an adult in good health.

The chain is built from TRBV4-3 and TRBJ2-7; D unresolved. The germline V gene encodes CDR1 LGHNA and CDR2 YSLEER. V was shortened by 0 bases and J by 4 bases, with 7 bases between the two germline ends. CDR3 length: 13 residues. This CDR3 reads CASSQERLYEQYF. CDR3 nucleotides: TGCGCCAGCAGCCAAGAGAGGTTATACGAGCAGTACTTC.

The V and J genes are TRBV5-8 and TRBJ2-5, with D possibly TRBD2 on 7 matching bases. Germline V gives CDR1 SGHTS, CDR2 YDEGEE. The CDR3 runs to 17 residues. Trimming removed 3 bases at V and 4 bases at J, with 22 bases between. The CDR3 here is CASSSGAGGASGETQYF. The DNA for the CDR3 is TGTGCCAGCAGCTCCGGGGCTGGGGGGGCCTCGGGAGAGACCCAGTACTTC.

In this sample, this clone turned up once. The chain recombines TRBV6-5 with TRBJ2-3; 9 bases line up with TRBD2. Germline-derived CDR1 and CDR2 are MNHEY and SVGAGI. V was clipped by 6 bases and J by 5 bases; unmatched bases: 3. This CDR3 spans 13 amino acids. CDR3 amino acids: CASRGLARDTQYF. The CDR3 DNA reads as TGTGCCAGCAGGGGACTAGCTAGAGATACGCAGTATTTT.